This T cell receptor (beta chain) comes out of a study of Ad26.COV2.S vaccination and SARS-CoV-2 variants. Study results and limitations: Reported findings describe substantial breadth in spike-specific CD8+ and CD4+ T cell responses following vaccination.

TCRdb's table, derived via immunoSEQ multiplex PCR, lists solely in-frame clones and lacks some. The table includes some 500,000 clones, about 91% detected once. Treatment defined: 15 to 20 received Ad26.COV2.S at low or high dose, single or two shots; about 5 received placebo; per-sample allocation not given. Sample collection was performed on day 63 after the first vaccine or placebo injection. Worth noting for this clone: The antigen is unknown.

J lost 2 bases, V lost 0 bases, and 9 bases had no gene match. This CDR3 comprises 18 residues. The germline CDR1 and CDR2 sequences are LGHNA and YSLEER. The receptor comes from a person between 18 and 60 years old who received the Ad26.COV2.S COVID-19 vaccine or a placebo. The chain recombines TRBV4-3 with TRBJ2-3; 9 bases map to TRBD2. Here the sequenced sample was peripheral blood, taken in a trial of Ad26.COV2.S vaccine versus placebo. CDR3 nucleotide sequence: TGCGCCAGCAGCCAAGATCTATTGGAGCGGGGGGCCACAGATACGCAGTATTTT. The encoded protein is CASSQDLLERGATDTQYF.